This T cell receptor (beta chain) was captured in a study of T cells after yellow fever vaccination. Overall study context: Low-cell-number fractions underwent preparation using SMART-Seq v4 Ultra Low Input. Broader study findings: Most primary-vaccination clones recurred post-booster (roughly 96% CD4, around 88% CD8).

Each CDR3 protein gets one entry after TCRdb re-called the 5' RACE reads with MiXCR. Among some 350,000 distinct CDR3 sequences listed, 6.2% were seen once. As to this clonotype: Its target is unknown. This clone may be a read error of a much larger clone one base away.

V was trimmed by 1 base and J by 3 bases, leaving 16 bases between them. The V gene's germline CDR1 is SGHTA and CDR2 FQGNSA. The CDR3 is made up of 16 amino acids. This rearrangement joins TRBV7-2 to TRBJ2-7, with D tentatively TRBD1 (8 bases). The receptor was derived from a man aged 25 to 40 who received the YFV17D yellow fever vaccine. The sample consisted of PBMCs, taken 5 days after the yellow fever booster vaccination. CDR3 loop: CASSLVAAGQVYEQYF. As DNA, the CDR3 is TGTGCCAGCAGCTTAGTTGCAGCGGGACAGGTCTACGAGCAGTACTTC.